This paragraph covers one T cell receptor (beta chain) sequence. The CDR3 is 16 amino acids. Germline V CDR1 and CDR2: SGHTS, YDEGEE. V shed 0 bases and J shed 0 bases, with 7 bases lying between them. The source of the sample is a study of cytomegalovirus exposure and HLA in healthy donors. Primers: 60 Vbeta forward and 13 Jbeta reverse. This table comes from immunoSEQ multiplex PCR, and its TCRdb copy is limited to in-frame clones, with some not included. This table has some 140,000 clones, less than 80% appearing once. The receptor comes from a middle-aged man in good health and CMV-seropositive. The rearrangement links TRBV5-8 to TRBJ2-6; D is undetermined. Sequencing was done on a sample of PBMCs. The CDR3 region is CASSLAGRSGANVLTF. The CDR3 coding sequence is TGTGCCAGCAGCTTGGCCGGTCGCTCTGGGGCCAACGTCCTGACTTTC.